This T cell receptor beta chain was recorded in a study of blood T cell repertoires in COVID-19. Trimming left V 5 bases short and J 6 bases short, with 13 bases between. Germline V gives CDR1 SGHTA, CDR2 FQGNSA. The CDR3 has 14 residues. Adults between roughly 18 and 95 years of age took part from under 25 US areas. Categorization into cohorts depended on clinical history that participants reported. Each exposed participant met a COVID-19 case in the 2 weeks preceding study entry. Per the original methods: Amplification from reference gene primers served as the basis for estimated nucleated cell counts. Repertoires were generated with immunoSEQ multiplex PCR, while TCRdb's copy carries only in-frame clones and drops some. For V, J and clone size, that table is used; D and trimming come from the DNA. The sample shows 300,000 to 350,000 clones, 90% of them seen only once.

Sequencing used PBMCs or T cells enriched from blood (not recorded which). The receptor's source is a woman aged 25 to 45 who had been exposed to COVID-19. The chain joins TRBV7-2 to TRBJ1-4; perhaps TRBD1 as D (6 bases). CDR3 nucleotide sequence: TGTGCCAGCAGCCCCCGGGACAACTATGAAAAACTGTTTTTT. Translated, it gives CASSPRDNYEKLFF.